The 3 T cell receptor beta chains given below trace back to one sample, sequenced in a study of T cell repertoires in cytomegalovirus infection. TCRdb reprocessed the reads via MiXCR and lists one record per CDR3 protein. This sample carries 680,000 or so distinct CDR3 sequences, about a third of them seen once, and the ten largest clones take under 3.5%. What was sequenced was PBMCs. These receptors came from a human donor in good health (CMV status not recorded). Some clones in this sample may be carry-over from other donors' samples.

About this clonotype itself: Relative to the germline gene, one junction end is altered; a read error may explain this. The V call is TRBV19, the J call TRBJ1-5; TRBD1 aligns across 7 bases. The CDR3 totals 16 residues. Per the germline V gene, CDR1 is LNHDA and CDR2 is SQIVND (reference sequence). Here the CDR3 reads CVSSIRAKGGGQPQHF. The CDR3 nucleotides are TGTGTCAGTAGTATAAGGGCCAAAGGGGGCGGACAGCCCCAGCATTTT.

This clonotype was observed a handful of times. The junction and the germline gene differ at one end; a read error may be behind it. V usage is TRBV7-6 and J usage is TRBJ2-2; 9 positions match TRBD2. Per the germline V gene, CDR1 is SGHVS and CDR2 is FNYEAQ. CDR3 length equals 19 residues. The CDR3 reads CASRPGVGSGSRGTGELFF. CDR3 in DNA: TGTGCTAGCAGGCCCGGCGTAGGTAGCGGGAGTCGTGGAACCGGGGAGCTGTTTTTT.

J is TRBJ1-6 and V is TRBV27; TRBD1 is a possible D gene (5 bases). V was shortened by 2 bases and J by 6 bases, with 8 bases between the two germline ends. The germline gives CDR1 MNHEY, CDR2 SMNVEV (reference sequence). There are 14 residues in the CDR3. This CDR3 reads CASSLRGSNSPLHF. The CDR3 nucleotides are TGTGCCAGCAGTTTAAGGGGAAGTAATTCACCCCTCCACTTT.